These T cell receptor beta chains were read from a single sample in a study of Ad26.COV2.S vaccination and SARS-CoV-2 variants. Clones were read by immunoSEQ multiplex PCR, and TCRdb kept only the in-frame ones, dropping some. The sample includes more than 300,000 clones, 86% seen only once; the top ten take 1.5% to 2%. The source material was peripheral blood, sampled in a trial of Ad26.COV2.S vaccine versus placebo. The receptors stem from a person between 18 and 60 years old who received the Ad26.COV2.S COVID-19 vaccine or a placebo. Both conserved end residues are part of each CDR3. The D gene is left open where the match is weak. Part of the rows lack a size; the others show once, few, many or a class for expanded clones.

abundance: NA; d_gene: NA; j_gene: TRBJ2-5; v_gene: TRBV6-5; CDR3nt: TGTGCCACAAGATTAAACAGGGACGCAGGGACCCAGTACTTC; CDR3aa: CATRLNRDAGTQYF
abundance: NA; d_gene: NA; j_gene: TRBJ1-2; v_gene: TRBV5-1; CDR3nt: TGCGCCAGCAGCTTGGTTCAGGACTATGGCTACACCTTC; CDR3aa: CASSLVQDYGYTF
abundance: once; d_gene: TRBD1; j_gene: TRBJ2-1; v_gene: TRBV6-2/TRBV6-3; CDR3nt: TGTGCCAGCAGTCAGACAGGGGTCTACAATGAGCAGTTCTTC; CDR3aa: CASSQTGVYNEQFF
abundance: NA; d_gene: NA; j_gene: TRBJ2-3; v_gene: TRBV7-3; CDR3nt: TGTGCCAGCAGCCTTAGCACAGATACGCAGTATTTT; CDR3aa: CASSLSTDTQYF
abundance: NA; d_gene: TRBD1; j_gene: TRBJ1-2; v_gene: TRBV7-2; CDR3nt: TGTGCCAGCAGCTTCTTGACAGGGCGAAACTATGGCTACACCTTC; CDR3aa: CASSFLTGRNYGYTF
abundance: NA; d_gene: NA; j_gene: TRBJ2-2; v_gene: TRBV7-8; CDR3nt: TGTGCCAGCAGCTTTGCGCTTTCAGAGAACACCGGGGAGCTGTTTTTT; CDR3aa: CASSFALSENTGELFF
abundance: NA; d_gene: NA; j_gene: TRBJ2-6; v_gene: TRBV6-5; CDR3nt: TGTGCCAGCAGTTACTCGTTAGGGTCTGGGGCCAACGTCCTGACTTTC; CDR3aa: CASSYSLGSGANVLTF
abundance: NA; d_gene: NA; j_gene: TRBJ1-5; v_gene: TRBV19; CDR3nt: TGTGCCAGTAGTATAAAGGATGGCAATCAGCCCCAGCATTTT; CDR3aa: CASSIKDGNQPQHF
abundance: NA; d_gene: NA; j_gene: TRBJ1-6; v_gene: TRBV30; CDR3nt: TGTGCCTGGAGCGGAACGGAGAATTCACCCCTCCACTTT; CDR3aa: CAWSGTENSPLHF
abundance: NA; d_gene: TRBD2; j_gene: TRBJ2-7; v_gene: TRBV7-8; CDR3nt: TGTGCCAGCAGCTTAGGTGGGACTAGCGGGGGAAATTTCTACGAGCAGTACTTC; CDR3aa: CASSLGGTSGGNFYEQYF